What follows is one T cell receptor (beta chain) and its context. This receptor's antigen is unknown. This specimen belongs to a study of cytomegalovirus exposure and HLA in healthy donors (dated 2017 in TCRdb). Some background on the complete study: An earlier analysis of 550 to 700 of the donors reported about 250 Gb of sequence data and 117 million unique TCR beta sequences from about 179 million T cells. An early release covering about 600 HLA-typed donors comprised roughly 300 gigabases of sequencing data and around 80 million unique TCR sequences. Among the roughly 430 genotyped donors, about 85% belonged to the genetic ancestry cluster associated with self-reported Caucasian donors. The study was designed to test whether signatures of past pathogen exposure could be identified by cataloging public T cell receptors. Using immunosequencing, the study profiled T cell repertoires from about 650 subjects and related those repertoires to cytomegalovirus serostatus. A separate validation cohort of roughly 130 different subjects was used in addition to the roughly 640-subject first cohort. To predict cytomegalovirus infection status, the study brought together high-throughput TCR immunosequencing, statistical association of individual TCRs with disease status, and machine learning. In a later analysis, previously published TCR beta repertoires from fewer than 750 donors were re-analyzed and high-resolution HLA genotyping was added so that TCR occurrence patterns could be studied. In the later analysis, no new phenotypic data were used to find candidate immune exposures; instead, reliance was placed on TCR beta sequences and their occurrence across donors. In an earlier analysis of 500 to 650 of the donors, high-throughput TCR beta sequencing was used to judge whether each TCR beta V gene segment behaved as functional or pseudogenic. Donor age, sex, ethnicity and CMV serostatus were compiled together with the repertoire data. Genome-wide SNP genotypes for about 55% of the roughly 670 donors were used in a later genetic analysis, which treated that subset as a discovery cohort. Every discovery cohort repertoire had been produced on one sequencing platform. Class I and class II HLA loci were covered by the typing at four-digit resolution. The number of donors typed differed by locus, with about 620-630 for A, B, C, DRB1 and DQB1, around 500 for DQA1, some 570 for DPA1, and some 440 for DPB1. Because of strong linkage in the cohort, five DR-DQ haplotypes were treated as single units for association and clustering. On average, about 240,000 unique TCR beta nucleotide sequences were sequenced per donor among a few hundred genotyped donors of the cohort, with about 17% of those sequences being non-productive.

Library preparation employed the immunoSEQ multiplex PCR assay. For the multiplex PCR, a mixture combining 60 forward primers for TCR Vbeta segments and 13 reverse primers for TCR Jbeta segments was used. The CDR3 region of rearranged TCR beta genes was amplified from genomic DNA by a multiplex PCR assay. The amplified TCR beta libraries were sequenced on the Illumina HiSeq System as 87-base-pair reads. In the paper's pipeline: A later analysis counted tens of millions of unique TCR beta chains across the 666 repertoires, and some 12 million of these chains were shared by at least two donors. Raw reads were error-corrected and collapsed into unique sequences with a nearest-neighbor algorithm that merged closely related sequences to remove PCR and sequencing errors. To assign V, D and J gene segments, CDR3 sequences were aligned to IMGT reference sequences. Each retained sequence needed at least a six-nucleotide match to both a V gene segment and a J gene segment. Rearrangements were classified as productive when the CDR3 lacked stop codons and remained in frame with V and J, and all other rearrangements were classified as non-productive. Following IMGT convention, CDR3 was defined as the stretch from the second conserved V-encoded cysteine to the conserved J-encoded phenylalanine. Sequences without an unambiguous match to a single V gene segment were excluded from the earlier analysis of 450 to 750 of the donors. An earlier analysis of fewer than 650 of the donors classified V segments as functional when productive rearrangements were above 56.7% and as segregating when the standard deviation between donors was above 5%. A statistical classification framework was built for diagnosing cytomegalovirus status from the catalog of TCR beta chain sequences. V and J gene assignment, in a later analysis, came from comparing TCR nucleotide sequences with IMGT/GENE-DB human TR gene sequences. The TCRdist pipeline was used in a later analysis to assign CDR3 sequences and most-parsimonious VDJ recombination scenarios. In a later analysis, each TCR beta chain was defined by its CDR3 amino acid sequence together with its V-gene family, and reads without a unique V-gene family were excluded. A later analysis removed 600 or so highly shared, low-generation-probability nucleotide sequences to deal with suspected cross-contamination and a sequencing artifact. For each public chain, a later analysis derived a clonal expansion index from normalized ranks of inferred template counts within each repertoire. A later analysis computed generation probabilities with a VDJ recombination model fitted to out-of-frame rearrangements, and checked the results against IGoR. Hypergeometric tests were used in a later analysis to score TCR-TCR, TCR-HLA and TCR-CMV co-occurrence, with a repertoire-size bias correction applied to the TCR pairs. False discovery rates were estimated in a later analysis by permuting HLA or CMV assignments 20 times. In a later analysis, co-occurring TCRs were grouped with DBSCAN, and TCRdist sequence similarity was added when clustering was performed within HLA-allele-positive subsets. Repertoires with fewer than 30,000 or more than 120,000 public chains, plus five repertoires with anomalous nucleotide sharing, were excluded from co-occurrence clustering. The source is immuneACCESS, and TCRdb retained only in-frame sequences with V and J called. Part of the clones is not carried over; for the studies checked, unresolved V genes explain less than half of this, and the remainder is unexplained. The D gene and trimming were derived from the DNA, and the V and J assignments and clone size from that table. The sample table gives about 190,000 clones. The top ten constitute 6.5% of the sample.

Trimming takes 1 base from V and 1 base from J, and the germline ends sit 10 bases apart. The CDR3 spans 16 residues, from the cysteine through the phenylalanine. Just CDR3 DNA is preserved here, 48 bases in frame from base 1. Per the germline V gene (reference sequence), SEHNR is the CDR1 and FQNEAQ is the CDR2. Overall results and qualifications from the work: This cohort had only TCR beta chains sequenced, and the lack of alpha or paired-chain data limited which features could be detected. According to a later genetic analysis, donors in an Asian-associated ancestry cluster had fewer N-insertions in productive TCRs than the approximately 670-donor mean. For the cohort, immune exposure information was limited to CMV serostatus. Across donors, most TCR sequences were observed very rarely, whereas some public TCRs were present in many individuals. At a false discovery rate of 0.05, a later analysis linked about 17,000 TCR beta sequences to specific HLA alleles. Broadly in line with IMGT annotations, most TCR beta V segments showed up in productive rearrangements about 90% or about 30% of the time in an earlier analysis of about 500 of the donors. A few of the identified cytomegalovirus-associated TCR beta chains were confirmed in vitro to be specific for cytomegalovirus antigens. According to a later analysis, TCR association rates differed among HLA loci, with DRB1 alleles showing the most associated TCRs and HLA-C alleles showing the fewest. An association between a missense DCLRE1C variant and V-gene and J-gene trimming of TCR beta chains was found in a later genetic analysis and replicated in an independent cohort. Assigning TCR associations to individual alleles was difficult when HLA alleles, especially DR and DQ, strongly co-occurred. It was suggested by the authors that the approach could potentially be generalized to other disease states and immunological phenotypes. In a later analysis, several top co-occurrence clusters were reported to appear linked to parvovirus B19, influenza, CMV and Epstein-Barr virus. Correlated functional status among segregating V segments might be attributable to linkage disequilibrium, but an unknown experimental factor could not be ruled out. A further reported finding was that TCR beta sequences accurately predicted the HLA-A and HLA-B alleles for most subjects in the first cohort. In the study, 150 to 200 TCR beta chains were listed as associated with cytomegalovirus. HLA typing was unavailable for some donors at each locus, so association tests used only the typed subset. According to a later analysis, most CMV-associated TCR beta chains appeared to be HLA-restricted, and the HLA associations seemed to be driven largely by CMV exposure. The earlier analysis of approximately 560 of the donors excluded some 15 rarely observed V segments, including chromosome 9 orphons, because counts were too low. In both the original and validation cohorts, the classifier was reported to diagnose cytomegalovirus status with high specificity and sensitivity. In a later analysis, HLA-associated TCR beta chains showed more clonal expansion and lower generation probabilities than non-associated chains that were equally common. The sequencing pipeline was judged likely to have produced a cluster of highly shared sequence variants as a technical artifact. Because the 87-base-pair reads could not distinguish some IMGT-functional V segments, including TRBV6-2 and TRBV6-3, those segments were excluded. The presence/absence analyses assumed that sequencing depth was roughly uniform across donors, and that assumption may not be true.

The cohort comprised approximately 700 healthy bone marrow donors. At the time of sampling, every cohort member was nominally healthy, though immune exposures that went unrecorded were likely present. The donor tested CMV seronegative and was one of the 352 seronegative cohort members. Every donor gave a peripheral blood sample, and the peripheral blood mononuclear cells from that sample were used for TCR beta sequencing. The Qiagen DNeasy Blood Extraction Kit was used to extract genomic DNA from the blood cell samples. The sequenced material came from PBMCs. This chain is built from TRBV7-9 and TRBJ2-2; the D gene is perhaps TRBD2, on 7 matching bases. The TCR was taken from a man aged 25-40 years in good health and CMV-seronegative. CDR3 sequence: CASSLGGGLNTGELFF. The nucleotide sequence is given as TGTGCCAGCAGCTTAGGCGGGGGCCTGAACACCGGGGAGCTGTTTTTT.